The entry that follows covers one TCR beta chain sequence. TCRdb keeps only in-frame clones here, not all; method: immunoSEQ multiplex PCR. Altogether roughly 120,000 clones are present, approximately 90% being singletons, with the ten largest covering 3% to 4%. The sample comes from a study of PD-L1 blockade in urothelial cancer. Regarding time point: peripheral blood 6 weeks after treatment start. After removal of 6 bases from V and 5 bases from J, the junction contained 8 bases not matched to a gene. This CDR3 comprises 14 residues. Germline loops: CDR1 MDHEN, CDR2 SYDVKM. The sequencing here drew on PBMCs, taken around atezolizumab (anti-PD-L1) treatment. The receptor was derived from a man aged 60 to 75 with urothelial cancer. This chain connects TRBV28 to TRBJ2-3; 7 bases line up with TRBD2. CDR3 in DNA: TGTGCCAGCAGCCTAAAGCGGGGCCGAGATACGCAGTATTTT. Translated: CASSLKRGRDTQYF. Using reference TRBV28 and TRBJ2-3 for the parts outside the CDR3, the full variable domain is DVKVTQSSRYLVKRTGEKVFLECVQDMDHENMFWYRQDPGLGLRLIYFSYDVKMKEKGDIPEGYSVSREKKERFSLILESASTNQTSMYLCASSLKRGRDTQYFGPGTRLTVL.